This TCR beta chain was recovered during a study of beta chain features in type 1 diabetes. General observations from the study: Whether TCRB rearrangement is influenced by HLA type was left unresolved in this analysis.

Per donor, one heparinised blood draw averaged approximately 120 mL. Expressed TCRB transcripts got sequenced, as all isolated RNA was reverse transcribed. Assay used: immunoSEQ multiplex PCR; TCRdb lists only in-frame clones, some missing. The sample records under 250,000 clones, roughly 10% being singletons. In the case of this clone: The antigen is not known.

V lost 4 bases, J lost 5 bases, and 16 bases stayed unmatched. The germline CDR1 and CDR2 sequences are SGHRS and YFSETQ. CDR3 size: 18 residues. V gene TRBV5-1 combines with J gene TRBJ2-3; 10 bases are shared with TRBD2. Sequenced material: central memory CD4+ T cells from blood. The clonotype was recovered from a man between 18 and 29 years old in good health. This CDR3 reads CASSLESPTSGWGDTQYF. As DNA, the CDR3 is TGCGCCAGCAGCCTGGAGTCCCCGACTAGCGGGTGGGGAGATACGCAGTATTTT. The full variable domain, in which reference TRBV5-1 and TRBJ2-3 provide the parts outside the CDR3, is KAGVTQTPRYLIKTRGQQVTLSCSPISGHRSVSWYQQTPGQGLQFLFEYFSETQRNKGNFPGRFSGRQFSNSRSEMNVSTLELGDSALYLCASSLESPTSGWGDTQYFGPGTRLTVL.